The 18 T cell receptor beta chains in this list originate from one sample, sequenced in a study of PD-1 blockade in classical Hodgkin lymphoma. The method was immunoSEQ multiplex PCR; TCRdb's version includes in-frame clones alone and lacks a portion of them. Of 35,000 to 40,000 clones detected, about 90% appear once; the ten largest clones hold 7.7%. All patients relapsed after autologous stem cell transplantation, and brentuximab vedotin exposure varied. Source: peripheral blood mononuclear cells (PBMCs), taken before the second cycle of nivolumab. The receptor set was obtained from a human donor with classical Hodgkin lymphoma.

The chain carries TRBV4-2 and TRBJ2-6; D gene uncertain. Germline assignment: CDR1 LGHNA and CDR2 YNFKEQ. The CDR3 loop spans 15 amino acids. Trimming took 3 bases from V and 1 from J, leaving 7 bases between them. This CDR3 is CASSQDGSGANVLTF. In nucleotides, the CDR3 is TGTGCCAGCAGCCAGGACGGGTCTGGGGCCAACGTCCTGACTTTC.

The V call is TRBV11-2, the J call TRBJ2-7; either TRBD1 or TRBD2 may supply D (6 bases each). This CDR3 spans 14 amino acids. From germline, CDR1 is SGHAT and CDR2 FQNNGV. The V end was cut by 5 bases, the J end by 2 bases, with 13 bases between. CDR3 residues: CASSPLGGTYEQYF. CDR3 nucleotides: TGTGCCAGCAGCCCGCTGGGGGGCACCTACGAGCAGTACTTC.

V and J are TRBV5-6 and TRBJ2-1; perhaps TRBD2 as D (6 bases). Germline CDR1 and CDR2: SGHDT and YYEEEE. Trimming removed 3 bases from V and 8 bases from J, with 9 bases in between. The CDR3 spans 12 residues. CDR3 amino acids: CASSWGEDEQFF. The CDR3 DNA reads TGTGCCAGCAGCTGGGGGGAGGATGAGCAGTTCTTC.

This chain links TRBV19 with TRBJ2-1; D remains ambiguous. Germline CDR1 is LNHDA and CDR2 is SQIVND (reference sequence). There are 13 residues in the CDR3. V lost 7 bases, J lost 7 bases, and 14 bases lay in between. The CDR3 loop reads CASTDRRWNEQFF. CDR3 sequence (DNA): TGTGCCAGTACGGACCGCCGGTGGAATGAGCAGTTCTTC.

V gene TRBV6-5 combines with J gene TRBJ2-1; 9 bases align to TRBD2. CDR3 length: 13 amino acids. J was trimmed by 5 bases and V by 8 bases; bases with no gene match: 4. Germline V CDR1 and CDR2: MNHEY, SVGAGI. DNA for the CDR3: TGTGCCAGCCGCTCTAGCGGGAACAATGAGCAGTTCTTC. Its protein product is CASRSSGNNEQFF.

The chain combines TRBV13 with TRBJ1-5; 7 positions match TRBD1. There are 16 residues in the CDR3. V lost 3 bases and J lost 4; bases outside the gene matches: 9. Per germline, CDR1 PRHDT and CDR2 FYEKMQ (reference sequence). The CDR3 is CASSLGRGGLNQPQHF. As DNA, the CDR3 is TGTGCCAGCAGCTTGGGAAGAGGGGGCTTAAATCAGCCCCAGCATTTT.

This chain links TRBV5-6 with TRBJ1-4; D may be TRBD1 (5 bases). V dropped 5 bases and J dropped 4 bases, with 9 bases sitting between them. The germline CDR1 and CDR2 sequences are SGHDT and YYEEEE. This CDR3 has 13 amino acids. This chain's CDR3 is CASRGQINEKLFF. DNA for the CDR3: TGTGCCAGCAGAGGACAAATTAATGAAAAACTGTTTTTT.

This chain links TRBV28 with TRBJ2-7, with TRBD2 identical over 12 bases. This CDR3 spans 18 amino acids. CDR1 MDHEN and CDR2 SYDVKM come from the germline V gene. V was pared by 5 bases and J by 0 bases, with 11 bases of the junction left unmatched. The CDR3 DNA is TGTGCCAGCAGTATAGGACTAGCGGGATACTCTAGCTCCTACGAGCAGTACTTC. Protein: CASSIGLAGYSSSYEQYF.

V usage is TRBV12-1 and J usage is TRBJ1-5; the table assigns TRBD1, which was not confirmed against the DNA. TRBV12-1 is designated a pseudogene. The CDR3 runs to 13 residues. The CDR3 spells CASRAGHNQPQHF. CDR3 sequence (DNA): TGTGCCAGCAGGGCAGGACACAATCAGCCCCAGCATTTT.

The chain recombines TRBV7-6 with TRBJ2-3; 11 nucleotides match TRBD2. The CDR3 loop spans 15 amino acids. J lost 6 bases, V lost 1 base, and 3 bases had no gene match. CDR1 is SGHVS and CDR2 is FNYEAQ in the germline V gene. CDR3 sequence (DNA): TGTGCCAGCAGCTTAGTAGCGGGAGGGCCCGATACGCAGTATTTT. Translated, it gives CASSLVAGGPDTQYF.

V and J are TRBV11-3 and TRBJ2-5, with D maybe TRBD1 (6 bases). V dropped 1 base and J dropped 0 bases, with 24 bases sitting between them. This CDR3 spans 20 amino acids. The germline V gene encodes CDR1 SGHNT and CDR2 YENEEA. The CDR3, as DNA: TGTGCCAGCAGCTTAGCCCCCACGACAGGAGTGGTAGGAGACCAAGAGACCCAGTACTTC. Translation: CASSLAPTTGVVGDQETQYF.

V gene TRBV29-1 combines with J gene TRBJ2-1; D may be TRBD1 or TRBD2 (6 bases each). The CDR3 covers 15 residues. The V end lost 0 bases, the J end lost 7 bases, and 16 bases lay between the germline ends. In germline, CDR1 is SQVTM, CDR2 ANQGSEA. This chain's CDR3 is CSVEDGGGRRNEQFF. CDR3 DNA: TGCAGCGTTGAAGATGGAGGGGGACGGAGAAATGAGCAGTTCTTC.

V is TRBV2 and J is TRBJ1-5; D call uncertain. V lost 5 bases to trimming and J lost 1 base, with 12 bases between them. The CDR3 runs to 15 residues. Germline CDR1 reads SNHLY; CDR2 reads FYNNEI. DNA for the CDR3: TGTGCCAGCAGTCAACACGCGACGAGCAATCAGCCCCAGCATTTT. Translating it yields CASSQHATSNQPQHF.

The V gene is TRBV7-9, the J gene TRBJ1-2; unclear D gene. The V end was cut by 2 bases, the J end by 1 base, with 5 bases between. Germline V gives CDR1 SEHNR, CDR2 FQNEAQ (reference sequence). The CDR3 is 13 amino acids. Here the CDR3 DNA reads TGTGCCAGCAGCTTAATTAGTAACTATGGCTACACCTTC. It translates to CASSLISNYGYTF.

This clone was detected once. No DNA is shown, since the ends of the CDR3 on it are uncertain; the CDR3 is the one TCRdb lists. V and J are TRBV27 and TRBJ2-1; the table's D call, TRBD2, was not checked against the DNA. Both ends counted, the CDR3 spans 13 residues. The V gene's germline CDR1 is MNHEY and CDR2 SMNVEV (reference sequence). CDR3 region: CASSFGDGSESFF.

The chain uses TRBV7-9 and TRBJ1-5; no definite D call. This CDR3 has 15 residues. V was clipped by 2 bases and J by 5 bases, with 13 bases between them. The V gene's germline CDR1 is SEHNR and CDR2 FQNEAQ (reference sequence). The CDR3 region has the DNA TGTGCCAGCAGCTTAACGGCCGCCGGGGATCAGCCCCAGCATTTT. Protein: CASSLTAAGDQPQHF.

V gene TRBV11-3 combines with J gene TRBJ1-4; 8 bases line up with TRBD1. This CDR3 region has 17 residues. The V gene end was trimmed by 3 bases and the J gene end by 8 bases; junction bases not matched to a gene: 14. CDR1 SGHNT and CDR2 YENEEA come from the germline V gene. CDR3 bases: TGTGCCAGCAGCTTGGGAACCGCCGACAGGGGAAGAGAAAAACTGTTTTTT. The encoded protein is CASSLGTADRGREKLFF.

J is TRBJ2-1 and V is TRBV30, with D unresolved. Trimming stripped 3 bases from V and 6 bases from J, with 6 bases between. This CDR3 spans 11 amino acids. The germline CDR1 and CDR2 sequences are GTSNPN and SVGIG (reference sequence). CDR3 region: CAWRRLNEQFF. CDR3 sequence (DNA): TGTGCCTGGAGAAGGCTCAATGAGCAGTTCTTC.